These T cell receptor beta chains were read from a single sample in a study of healthy donors' naive CD4 and CD8 T cells. TCRdb fed the reads into MiXCR, producing one record per CDR3 protein. The profile shows about 180,000 distinct CDR3 sequences, around three quarters of them singletons. Sequenced material: naive CD4+ and CD8+ T cells sorted from blood, pooled from several donors. The source of these receptors is a pool of human donors in good health; the sample pools cells from several healthy donors. Each CDR3 is given with its conserved first and last residue. The order of the fields is J gene, V gene, clone size, D gene, CDR3 length, CDR3 DNA, CDR3 protein. A D gene is named only where the DNA matches it firmly. A row's size may be missing; if present it is once, few, many or a size class.

>TRBJ1-5|TRBV19|NA|TRBD1|15
TGTGCCAGTAGTTATCAGGGGGTTTACAATCAGCCCCAGCATTTT
CASSYQGVYNQPQHF
>TRBJ2-7|TRBV18|NA|NA|15
TGTGCCAGCTCACCACAGGTTTCGAACTCCTACGAGCAGTACTTC
CASSPQVSNSYEQYF
>TRBJ2-5|TRBV6-5|NA|TRBD2|15
TGTGCCAGCAGTTACTCGGGACTAGAGGTTGAGACCCAGTACTTC
CASSYSGLEVETQYF
>TRBJ2-7|TRBV29-1|NA|NA|12
TGCAGCGCCGCTCTTAGATCCTACGAGCAGTACTTC
CSAALRSYEQYF
>TRBJ2-3|TRBV5-4|NA|TRBD2|14
TGTGCCAGCAGCCTAGCGGGAGGGCCAGATACGCAGTATTTT
CASSLAGGPDTQYF
>TRBJ2-6|TRBV2|NA|NA|15
TGTGCCAGCAGTGAGGGTCCCTCTGGGGCCAACGTCCTGACTTTC
CASSEGPSGANVLTF
>TRBJ2-1|TRBV24-1|NA|TRBD2|15
TGTGCCACCAGTGATGCGGGAGGTTCGGACCATGAGCAGTTCTTC
CATSDAGGSDHEQFF
>TRBJ2-1|TRBV19|NA|TRBD2|15
TGTGCCAGTAGTCTTAGCGGGAGCGCCTACAATGAGCAGTTCTTC
CASSLSGSAYNEQFF
>TRBJ2-7|TRBV27|NA|NA|13
TGTGCCAGCAGTTTAGCGGAGCCCTACGAGCAGTACTTC
CASSLAEPYEQYF
>TRBJ2-7|TRBV6-5|NA|NA|16
TGTGCCAGCAGTTACTCTCCCACAGGGAGTGGGCACGAGCAGTACTTC
CASSYSPTGSGHEQYF
>TRBJ2-1|TRBV6-5|NA|TRBD1|15
TGTGCCAGCAGTTACATGAGGGGGCAAGGCAATGAGCAGTTCTTC
CASSYMRGQGNEQFF
>TRBJ2-7|TRBV19|NA|TRBD2|13
TGTGCCAGTACAAGCGGGGGCTCCTACGAGCAGTACTTC
CASTSGGSYEQYF
>TRBJ1-2|TRBV15|few|NA|15
TGTGCCACCAGCAGAGATCGTTTGGGGAGCTATGGCTACACCTTC
CATSRDRLGSYGYTF